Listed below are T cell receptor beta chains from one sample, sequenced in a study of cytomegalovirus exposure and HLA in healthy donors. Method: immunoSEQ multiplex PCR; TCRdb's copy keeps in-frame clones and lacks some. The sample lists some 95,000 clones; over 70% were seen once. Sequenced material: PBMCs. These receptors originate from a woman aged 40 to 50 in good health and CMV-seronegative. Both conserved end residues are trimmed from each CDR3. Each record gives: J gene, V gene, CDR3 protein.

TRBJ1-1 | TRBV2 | ASRYRDRGRSTEAF
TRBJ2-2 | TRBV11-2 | ASSLLRGTGELF
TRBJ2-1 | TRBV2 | ASRPRGNSYNEQF
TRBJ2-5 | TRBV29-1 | SAWGQWQETQY
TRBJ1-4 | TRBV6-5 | ASSYTSGGKLF
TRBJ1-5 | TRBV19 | ASSELPGERSNQPQH
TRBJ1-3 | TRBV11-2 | ASSIRAGENTIY
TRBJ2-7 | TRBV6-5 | ASRTGGDLQY
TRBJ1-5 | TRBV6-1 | ASSAGGSNQPQH
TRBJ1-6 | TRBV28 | ASRNRVSGSPLH
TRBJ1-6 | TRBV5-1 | ASSRAGSNNSPLH
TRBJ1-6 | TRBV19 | ASSIASRVYSPLH
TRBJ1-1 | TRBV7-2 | ASSSRGGGAWTEAF
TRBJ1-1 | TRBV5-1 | ASSSRRGVNDTEAF
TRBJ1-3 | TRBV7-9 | ASSPWRAGTDGNTIY
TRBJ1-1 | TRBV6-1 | ASSEASAGNTEAF
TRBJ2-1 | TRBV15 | ATSSETGGIYNEQF
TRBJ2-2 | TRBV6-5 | ASSFSGGENTGELF
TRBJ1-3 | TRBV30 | AWSRHRASGNTIY
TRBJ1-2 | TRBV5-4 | ASSRDRNYGYT
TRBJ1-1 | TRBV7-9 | ASSNSMNTEAF
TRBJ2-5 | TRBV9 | ASSVTPTGIQETQY
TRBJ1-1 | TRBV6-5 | ASSGGLMNTEAF
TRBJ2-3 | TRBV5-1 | ASSPSGTTDTQY
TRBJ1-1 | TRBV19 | ASRSNRENTEAF
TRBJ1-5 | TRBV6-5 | ASSKGRGNQPQH
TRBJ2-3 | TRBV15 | ATSRDSRTGGVVDTQY
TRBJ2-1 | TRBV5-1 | ASSLEPQGSYNEQF
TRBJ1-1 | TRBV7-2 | ASSFPDRGLNTEAF
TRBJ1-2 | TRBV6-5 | ASRTGQNYGYT
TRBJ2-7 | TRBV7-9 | ASSATYEQY
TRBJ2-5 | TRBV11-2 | ASSLSSFGETQY
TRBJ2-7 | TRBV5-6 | ASSLAAASGEYEQY
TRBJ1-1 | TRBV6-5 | ASSYDRRNTEAF
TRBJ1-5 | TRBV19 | ASSIERNQPQH
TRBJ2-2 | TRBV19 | AIGTSNTGELF
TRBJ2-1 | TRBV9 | ASSPTGTSGYNEQF
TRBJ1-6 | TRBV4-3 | ASSQEKSSPLH
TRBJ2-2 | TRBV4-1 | ASSQVTGRNTGELF
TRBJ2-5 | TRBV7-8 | ASSFSIPGETQY
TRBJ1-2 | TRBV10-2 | ASMTGTPTHGYT
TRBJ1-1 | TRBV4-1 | ASSQVSRGGTEAF
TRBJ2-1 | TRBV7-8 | ASSLALTSGVNEQF
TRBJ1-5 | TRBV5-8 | ASSLGRGASSNQPQH
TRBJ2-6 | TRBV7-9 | ASSLGDSLPSGANVLT
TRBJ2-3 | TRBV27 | ASSSFGTGANRGTQY
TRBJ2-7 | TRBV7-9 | ASSGRSGGHEQY
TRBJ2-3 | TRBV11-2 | ASSLGLASTDTQY
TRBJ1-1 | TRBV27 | ASSLETGATEAF
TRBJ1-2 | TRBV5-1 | ASSPTGINYGYT
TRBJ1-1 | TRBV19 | ASSISLDTEAF